What follows is one T cell receptor beta chain and its context. The antigen is unknown. CDR1 and CDR2 (germline): SGHKS, YYEKEE (reference sequence). The CDR3 has 13 residues. Trimming removed 0 bases from V and 3 bases from J, with 3 bases in between. This sample is drawn from a study of blood T cells in healthy people across ages. Overall study results and limits: There were more naive CD4+ cells and higher diversity in long-lived donors than in aged donors. CMV status of donors was unknown, possibly confounding expanded clonotype changes.

Together with a sample-barcoded 5' primer, a J-beta primer mix was included in a second PCR lasting roughly 6 to 12 cycles. Each of the samples gave a minimum of 3 million paired-end reads that contained CDR3. Using its own MiXCR run on the 5' RACE reads, TCRdb lists one record per CDR3 protein. The sample has under 700,000 distinct CDR3 sequences; 24% are singletons. The same specimen was also included in a second study, on T cells of mothers and their children. That paper notes: Nobody spotted any persistent microchimeric T cell clones.

The receptor was isolated from a boy between 10 and 17 years old in good health. Sequenced input: blood. The J gene is TRBJ1-4, the V gene TRBV5-5; no reliable D call. The CDR3 spells CASSLDPNEKLFF. The CDR3 bases are TGTGCCAGCAGCTTGGACCCTAATGAAAAACTGTTTTTT.